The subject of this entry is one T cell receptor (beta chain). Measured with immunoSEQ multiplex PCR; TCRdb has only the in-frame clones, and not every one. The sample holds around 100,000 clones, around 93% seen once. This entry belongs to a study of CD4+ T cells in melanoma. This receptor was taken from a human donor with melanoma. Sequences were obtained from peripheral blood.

CDR3 amino acids: CASSEPTGRGTSNEQFF. The CDR3 bases are TGTGCCAGCAGCGAACCCACAGGGAGGGGGACTTCCAATGAGCAGTTCTTC. The V gene is TRBV9, the J gene TRBJ2-1; D may be TRBD2 (7 bases). Trimming took 3 bases from V and 6 from J, leaving 22 bases between them. Per germline, CDR1 SGDLS and CDR2 YYNGEE. This CDR3 has 17 residues. The variable domain in full, completed from reference TRBV9 and TRBJ2-1, reads DSGVTQTPKHLITATGQRVTLRCSPRSGDLSVYWYQQSLDQGLQFLIQYYNGEERAKGNILERFSAQQFPDLHSELNLSSLELGDSALYFCASSEPTGRGTSNEQFFGPGTRLTVL.